The clone carrying this TCR beta chain was observed once. Its antigen is unknown. As processed by the authors: From ImmunoSEQ came sequences covering only the junction and carrying no quality scores, so filtering differed. Only in-frame clones appear in the TCRdb table, and some are missing; sequencing was by immunoSEQ multiplex PCR. V and J calls and clone size are as listed in that table; D and trimming were resolved from the DNA. Of about 690,000 clones in the sample, around 90% were seen once. This sample is drawn from a study of shared clonotypes between healthy human individuals. Whole-study results and caveats: In contrast to clonotypes shared by all four donors, non-shared clonotypes had lower generation probabilities. In a handful of donors, about 5% of naive CD4 clonotypes appeared in common.

CD45RO+ cells went into CD8 memory alongside CCR7-negative CD45RA+ TemRA cells. This clonotype was sampled from a young man in good health. Some clones in this sample may be carry-over from other donors' samples. The sequencing sample was made of memory CD8+ T cells from PBMCs. Subset denoted: CD45RO+ cells pooled with CCR7-negative TemRA cells.

CDR3 loop: CASSLAILDNEQFF. In DNA, the CDR3 is TGTGCCAGCAGCTTGGCCATACTAGACAATGAGCAGTTCTTC. The chain is built from TRBV5-6 and TRBJ2-1; TRBD2 is a possible D gene (5 bases). The V end was cut by 0 bases, the J end by 5 bases, with 9 bases between. Germline V gene data show CDR1 as SGHDT and CDR2 as YYEEEE. The CDR3 spans 14 residues.